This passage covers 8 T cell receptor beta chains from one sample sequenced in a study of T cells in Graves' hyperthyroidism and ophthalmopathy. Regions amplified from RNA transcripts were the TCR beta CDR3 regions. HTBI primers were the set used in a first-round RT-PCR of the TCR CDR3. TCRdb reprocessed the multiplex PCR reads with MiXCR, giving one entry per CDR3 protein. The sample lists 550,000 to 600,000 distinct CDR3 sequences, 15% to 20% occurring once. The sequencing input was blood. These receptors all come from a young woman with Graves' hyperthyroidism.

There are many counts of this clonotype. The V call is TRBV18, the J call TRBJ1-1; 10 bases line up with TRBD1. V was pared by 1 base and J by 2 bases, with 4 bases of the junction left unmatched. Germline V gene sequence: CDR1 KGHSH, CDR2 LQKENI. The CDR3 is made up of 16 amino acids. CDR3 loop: CASSPRGQGPNTEAFF. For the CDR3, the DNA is TGTGCCAGCTCACCACGGGGACAGGGGCCAAACACTGAAGCTTTCTTT. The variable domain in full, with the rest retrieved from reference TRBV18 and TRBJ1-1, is NAGVMQNPRHLVRRRGQEARLRCSPMKGHSHVYWYRQLPEEGLKFMVYLQKENIIDESGMPKERFSAEFPKEGPSILRIQQVVRGDSAAYFCASSPRGQGPNTEAFFGQGTRLTVV.

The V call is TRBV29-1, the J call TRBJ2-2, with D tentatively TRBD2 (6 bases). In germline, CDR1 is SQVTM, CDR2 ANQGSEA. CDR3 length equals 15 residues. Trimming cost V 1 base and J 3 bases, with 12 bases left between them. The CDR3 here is CSVEVGGLHTGELFF. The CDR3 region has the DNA TGCAGCGTTGAAGTCGGGGGACTGCACACCGGGGAGCTGTTTTTT.

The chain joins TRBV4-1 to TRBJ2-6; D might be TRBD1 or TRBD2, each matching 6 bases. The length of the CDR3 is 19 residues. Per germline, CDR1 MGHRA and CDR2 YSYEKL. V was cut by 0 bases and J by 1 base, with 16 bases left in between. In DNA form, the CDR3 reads TGCGCCAGCAGCCAAGATCAAGGGGGGTTGGGGTCTGGGGCCAACGTCCTGACTTTC. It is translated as CASSQDQGGLGSGANVLTF.

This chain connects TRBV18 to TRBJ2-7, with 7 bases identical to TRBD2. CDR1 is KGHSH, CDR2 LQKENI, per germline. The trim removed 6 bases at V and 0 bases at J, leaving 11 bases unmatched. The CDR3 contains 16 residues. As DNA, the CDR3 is TGTGCCAGCTCCAGCGGGGCGTTCGGGGACTCCTACGAGCAGTACTTC. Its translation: CASSSGAFGDSYEQYF.

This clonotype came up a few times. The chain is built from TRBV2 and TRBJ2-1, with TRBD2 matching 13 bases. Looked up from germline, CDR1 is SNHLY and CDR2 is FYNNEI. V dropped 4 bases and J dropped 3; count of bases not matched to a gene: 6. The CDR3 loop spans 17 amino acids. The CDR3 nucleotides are TGTGCCAGCAGTGGACCCGGACTAGCGGGAGTCTACAATGAGCAGTTCTTC. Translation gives CASSGPGLAGVYNEQFF.

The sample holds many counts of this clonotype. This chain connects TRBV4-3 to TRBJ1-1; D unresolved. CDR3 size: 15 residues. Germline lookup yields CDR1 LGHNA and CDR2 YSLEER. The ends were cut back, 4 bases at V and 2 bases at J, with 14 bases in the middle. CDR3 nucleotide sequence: TGCGCCAGCAGCCCGACACTCCTTGGAAACACTGAAGCTTTCTTT. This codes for CASSPTLLGNTEAFF.

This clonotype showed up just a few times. The CDR3 is CASSLGRGKQETQYF. For the CDR3, the DNA is TGCGCCAGCAGCTTGGGCCGGGGTAAACAAGAGACCCAGTACTTC. The V gene is TRBV5-1, the J gene TRBJ2-5; a weak D match, TRBD2 (5 bases). Germline CDR1 is SGHRS and CDR2 is YFSETQ. The CDR3 runs to 15 residues. V gave up 0 bases and J gave up 2 bases, with 11 bases separating them.

The CDR3 is CAWSRIAVKETQYF. Here the CDR3 DNA reads TGTGCCTGGAGTAGGATAGCGGTGAAAGAGACCCAGTACTTC. The chain uses TRBV30 and TRBJ2-5, with D maybe TRBD2 (6 bases). Germline V lookup: CDR1 GTSNPN, CDR2 SVGIG (reference sequence). The CDR3 runs 14 residues. Trimming left V 2 bases short and J 3 bases short, with 13 bases between.